The 28 T cell receptor beta chains reported below all come from one sample, sequenced in a study of T cells in narcolepsy. The method was immunoSEQ multiplex PCR; TCRdb's version includes in-frame clones alone and lacks a portion of them. Of approximately 40,000 clones detected, approximately 89% appear once; the ten largest clones hold 1% to 1.5%. The specimen was CD45RA- memory CD4+ T cells from PBMCs. Receptor source: a human donor with narcolepsy.

V usage is TRBV5-1 and J usage is TRBJ2-3; maybe TRBD2 (6 bases). The V end lost 9 bases, the J end lost 3 bases, and 20 bases lay between the germline ends. This CDR3 has 15 residues. Germline CDR1 and CDR2: SGHRS and YFSETQ. In DNA, the CDR3 is TGCGCCACCCAGAGCGACGGGAGTGCGACAGATACGCAGTATTTT. Amino acid sequence: CATQSDGSATDTQYF.

In DNA form, the CDR3 reads TGTGCCAGCCGCGCAGATAACTATGGCTACACCTTC. Translated, it gives CASRADNYGYTF. The V gene is TRBV5-4, the J gene TRBJ1-2; unclear D gene. Between the trimmed V and J ends, which lost 7 bases and 1 base, there was a span of 8 bases. The CDR3 totals 12 residues. Germline V gene data show CDR1 as SGHNT and CDR2 as YYREEE (reference sequence).

The J gene is TRBJ1-5, the V gene TRBV28; D unclear. The CDR3 runs 13 residues. Germline CDR1 and CDR2: MDHEN and SYDVKM. V was shortened by 6 bases and J by 6 bases, with 12 bases between the two germline ends. The CDR3 region is CASSPHTVQPQHF. In nucleotides, the CDR3 is TGTGCCAGCAGCCCCCATACAGTTCAGCCCCAGCATTTT.

The gene calls are TRBV7-2 and TRBJ2-7; 7 nucleotides match TRBD1. This CDR3 is 13 amino acids long. The germline gives CDR1 SGHTA, CDR2 FQGNSA. Unmatched junction bases numbered 2, after V lost 1 base and J lost 5 bases. This chain's CDR3 is CASSLGQGDEQYF. The DNA of the CDR3 is TGTGCCAGCAGCTTAGGACAGGGTGACGAGCAGTACTTC. Filled out from reference TRBV7-2 and TRBJ2-7, the complete variable domain reads GAGVSQSPSNKVTEKGKDVELRCDPISGHTALYWYRQSLGQGLEFLIYFQGNSAPDKSGLPSDRFSAERTGGSVSTLTIQRTQQEDSAVYLCASSLGQGDEQYFGPGTRLTVT.

This clone showed up just a few times. V and J are TRBV10-1 and TRBJ2-2; no reliable D call. Trimming removed 2 bases from V and 7 bases from J, with 8 bases in between. The CDR3 has 13 residues. The germline CDR1 and CDR2 sequences are WNHNN and SYGVQD (reference sequence). CDR3 in amino acids: CASSESIYGELFF. The CDR3 bases are TGCGCCAGCAGTGAGAGTATCTACGGGGAGCTGTTTTTT.

The V call is TRBV6-5, the J call TRBJ2-7, with D possibly TRBD2 on 6 matching bases. With 6 bases removed from V and 0 bases from J, the gap between germline ends came to 15 bases. CDR3 length equals 15 residues. Germline V gene sequence: CDR1 MNHEY, CDR2 SVGAGI. CDR3 nucleotides: TGTGCCAGCAGGCCCGGGACTTACAGCTCCTACGAGCAGTACTTC. Translated: CASRPGTYSSYEQYF.

This chain joins TRBV30 and TRBJ1-2; D call uncertain. Trimming took off 0 bases at V and 0 bases at J, with 5 bases between the two ends. The CDR3 runs to 13 residues. The germline V gene has CDR1 GTSNPN and CDR2 SVGIG (reference sequence). The CDR3 DNA reads TGTGCCTGGAGTGTAGACGCTAACTATGGCTACACCTTC. Residues: CAWSVDANYGYTF.

V and J are TRBV5-1 and TRBJ2-1; TRBD2 agrees at 9 bases. This CDR3 comprises 15 residues. Germline CDR1 reads SGHRS; CDR2 reads YFSETQ. V shed 2 bases, J shed 5 bases, and the junction held 5 bases outside the gene matches. DNA for the CDR3: TGCGCCAGCAGCTTAACCGGGACTAGCAACAATGAGCAGTTCTTC. It translates to CASSLTGTSNNEQFF.

The chain recombines TRBV5-4 with TRBJ1-1; 7 positions match TRBD1. Trimming cost V 2 bases and J 4 bases; bases outside gene matches: 8. The CDR3 is 15 residues long. Germline V gene data show CDR1 as SGHNT and CDR2 as YYREEE (reference sequence). The CDR3 sequence is CASSLPQGDGTEAFF. The CDR3 region has the DNA TGTGCCAGCAGCTTACCCCAGGGGGACGGCACTGAAGCTTTCTTT.

The V and J genes are TRBV14 and TRBJ2-5; no clear D gene. Germline V gene lookup returns CDR1 SGHDN and CDR2 FVKESK. The CDR3 contains 13 residues. The V end lost 0 bases, the J end lost 8 bases, and 10 bases lay between the germline ends. CDR3 DNA sequence: TGTGCCAGCAGCCAAGATTGGTCCTCAACCCAGTACTTC. Its protein is CASSQDWSSTQYF.

The J gene is TRBJ1-1, the V gene TRBV5-1, with D tentatively TRBD1 (6 bases). Germline V gene data show CDR1 as SGHRS and CDR2 as YFSETQ. The CDR3 covers 14 residues. V was trimmed by 4 bases and J by 2 bases, leaving 12 bases between them. Here the CDR3 reads CASSDRGGNTEAFF. The CDR3 region has the DNA TGCGCCAGCAGCGATCGGGGGGGCAACACTGAAGCTTTCTTT.

This sequence joins TRBV7-3 and TRBJ1-2; possibly TRBD1 for D (5 bases). V dropped 6 bases and J dropped 8 bases, with 16 bases sitting between them. CDR1 is SGHTA and CDR2 is FQGTGA in the germline V gene. This CDR3 spans 13 amino acids. The CDR3 DNA sequence: TGTGCCAGCAGTCAAACGCAGGGAGAGGGCTACACCTTC. It is translated as CASSQTQGEGYTF.

This chain connects TRBV29-1 to TRBJ2-7, with 7 bases identical to TRBD2. The CDR3 is made up of 13 amino acids. V gave up 0 bases and J gave up 4 bases; unmatched junction bases: 3. Germline CDR1 SQVTM, CDR2 ANQGSEA. For the CDR3, the DNA is TGCAGCGTTGAAGATCAGCGGGGATACGAGCAGTACTTC. Translating gives CSVEDQRGYEQYF.

V and J are TRBV7-9 and TRBJ1-3; D unclear. V lost 0 bases and J 4 bases, leaving 10 bases between the germline ends. The CDR3 contains 15 residues. CDR1 and CDR2 from the germline V gene are SEHNR and FQNEAQ (reference sequence). As DNA, the CDR3 is TGTGCCAGCAGCTTAGCAGGAGAACAAGGAAACACCATATATTTT. Protein sequence: CASSLAGEQGNTIYF.

The V and J genes are TRBV18 and TRBJ2-6; unclear D gene. Trimming cost V 4 bases and J 4 bases, with 8 bases left between them. This CDR3 spans 14 amino acids. Looked up from germline, CDR1 is KGHSH and CDR2 is LQKENI. This chain's CDR3 is CASSRGSGANVLTF. The DNA of the CDR3 is TGTGCCAGCTCACGGGGATCAGGGGCCAACGTCCTGACTTTC.

This chain's CDR3 is CASSRAGAPGETQYF. CDR3 DNA: TGTGCCAGCAGCAGAGCGGGAGCCCCGGGTGAGACCCAGTACTTC. The rearrangement links TRBV11-2 to TRBJ2-5, with TRBD2 matching 8 bases. The length of the CDR3 is 15 residues. Germline loops: CDR1 SGHAT, CDR2 FQNNGV. V lost 5 bases and J lost 5; bases outside the gene matches: 10.

The V and J genes are TRBV2 and TRBJ1-4; TRBD1 agrees at 9 bases. Unmatched junction bases numbered 12, after V lost 6 bases and J lost 7 bases. There are 16 residues in the CDR3. CDR1 is SNHLY and CDR2 is FYNNEI in the germline V gene. CDR3 residues: CASRATQGAGGEKLFF. CDR3 DNA sequence: TGTGCCAGCAGGGCTACACAGGGGGCAGGTGGTGAAAAACTGTTTTTT. The whole variable domain, filled in from reference TRBV2 and TRBJ1-4, reads EPEVTQTPSHQVTQMGQEVILRCVPISNHLYFYWYRQILGQKVEFLVSFYNNEISEKSEIFDDQFSVERPDGSNFTLKIRSTKLEDSAMYFCASRATQGAGGEKLFFGSGTQLSVL.

This clone appeared a single time. This chain uses TRBV7-9 with TRBJ2-2, with 8 bases fitting TRBD2. The CDR3 is 16 residues long. V was pared by 5 bases and J by 1 base, with 6 bases of the junction left unmatched. Germline CDR1 SEHNR, CDR2 FQNEAQ (reference sequence). The CDR3 nucleotides read TGTGCCAGCAGCCCCGGGGGGGGAAAGAACACCGGGGAGCTGTTTTTT. This codes for CASSPGGGKNTGELFF.

The J gene is TRBJ2-1, the V gene TRBV4-2; 7 nucleotides line up with TRBD2. The CDR3 spans 15 residues. CDR1 is LGHNA, CDR2 YNFKEQ, per germline. V was pared by 1 base and J by 8 bases, with 8 bases of the junction left unmatched. The chain's CDR3 is CASSQVVEGRDEQFF. CDR3 coding DNA: TGTGCCAGCAGCCAAGTTGTGGAAGGGAGGGATGAGCAGTTCTTC.

This clone was observed a single time. V is TRBV11-3 and J is TRBJ2-7; 7 bases agree with TRBD1. This CDR3 is 15 amino acids long. Looked up from germline, CDR1 is SGHNT and CDR2 is YENEEA. V was clipped by 5 bases and J by 1 base; unmatched bases: 8. CDR3 residues: CASSADPGQSYEQYF. CDR3 bases: TGTGCCAGCAGCGCCGACCCGGGACAGTCCTACGAGCAGTACTTC.

The chain links TRBV21-1 to TRBJ1-1. TRBV21-1 is listed as a pseudogene. The length of the CDR3 is 17 residues. CDR3 bases: TGTGCCAGCAGGCTGCCAGTAGGCTACACAATTCGCACTGAAGCTTTCTTT. Residues: CASRLPVGYTIRTEAFF.

The CDR3 loop reads CASSLAGPGPYNEQFF. In nucleotides, the CDR3 is TGTGCCAGCAGCTTAGCGGGACCAGGCCCCTACAATGAGCAGTTCTTC. The rearrangement uses TRBV7-3 and TRBJ2-1, with D possibly being TRBD2 (6 bases). The CDR3 has 16 residues. From germline, CDR1 is SGHTA and CDR2 FQGTGA. V shed 2 bases and J shed 2 bases, with 13 bases lying between them.

The V call is TRBV7-3, the J call TRBJ2-1; 10 positions match TRBD1. The J segment lost 8 bases and the V segment lost 5 bases, leaving 3 bases of the junction unmatched. Germline loops: CDR1 SGHTA, CDR2 FQGTGA. This CDR3 is 13 amino acids long. The CDR3: CASSPDRGYEQFF. The CDR3 DNA sequence: TGTGCCAGCAGCCCGGACAGGGGGTATGAGCAGTTCTTC.

The gene calls are TRBV10-1 and TRBJ2-2; 11 bases are a match to TRBD2. Germline assignment: CDR1 WNHNN and CDR2 SYGVQD (reference sequence). The CDR3 is 15 amino acids. V dropped 8 bases and J dropped 6; count of bases not matched to a gene: 8. The CDR3 nucleotides read TGCGCCAGCGGCAGGCTAGCGGGAGGAGCCGGGGAGCTGTTTTTT. This translates into CASGRLAGGAGELFF.

V and J are TRBV5-4 and TRBJ1-2, with D possibly TRBD1 on 6 matching bases. This CDR3 contains 15 residues. Germline V CDR1 and CDR2: SGHNT, YYREEE (reference sequence). The V end was cut by 5 bases, the J end by 1 base, with 15 bases between. The CDR3 DNA reads TGTGCCAGCAGGCCCGGGACATCTTTTAACTATGGCTACACCTTC. This encodes CASRPGTSFNYGYTF. Filled out from reference TRBV5-4 and TRBJ1-2, the complete variable domain reads ETGVTQSPTHLIKTRGQQVTLRCSSQSGHNTVSWYQQALGQGPQFIFQYYREEENGRGNFPPRFSGLQFPNYSSELNVNALELDDSALYLCASRPGTSFNYGYTFGSGTRLTVV.

The V gene is TRBV18, the J gene TRBJ2-7, with D perhaps matching TRBD1 (6 bases). V was cut by 2 bases and J by 2 bases, with 16 bases left in between. There are 16 residues in the CDR3. Looked up from germline, CDR1 is KGHSH and CDR2 is LQKENI. The CDR3 sequence: CASSPIESGAPYEQYF. CDR3 nucleotides: TGTGCCAGCTCACCAATCGAGTCAGGGGCCCCCTACGAGCAGTACTTC.

The chain joins TRBV5-4 to TRBJ2-2, with 8 bases identical to TRBD2. V gave up 1 base and J gave up 6 bases; unmatched junction bases: 2. Germline V CDR1 and CDR2: SGHNT, YYREEE (reference sequence). The CDR3 length is 14 residues. The CDR3 protein is CASSLPGGAGELFF. The CDR3 DNA follows: TGTGCCAGCAGCTTGCCGGGGGGGGCCGGGGAGCTGTTTTTT.

The chain recombines TRBV5-8 with TRBJ1-5; D might be TRBD1 (5 bases). This CDR3 contains 15 residues. Trimming took 5 bases from V and 4 from J, leaving 16 bases between them. Germline lookup yields CDR1 SGHTS and CDR2 YDEGEE. The CDR3 sequence is CASRRAYDSNQPQHF. CDR3 in DNA: TGTGCCAGCAGAAGGGCTTATGACAGTAATCAGCCCCAGCATTTT.